Each of the 10 T cell receptor beta chains below was sequenced from the same sample in a study of long-term antiretroviral therapy in people with HIV. Investigators performed immunoSEQ version v3.0 at survey level. The data were produced by immunoSEQ multiplex PCR, yet TCRdb's version contains in-frame clones alone and is incomplete. The repertoire has 15,000 to 20,000 clones, roughly 96% of them found once; the top ten carry 1.1% to 1.5%. Sequenced here: unsorted PBMCs, sampled less than 13 years after starting antiretroviral therapy. These receptors all come from a young man with HIV.

This chain links TRBV6-6 with TRBJ1-1, with D uncertain. The CDR3 is made up of 14 amino acids. Germline loops: CDR1 MNHNY, CDR2 SVGAGI (reference sequence). V dropped 0 bases and J dropped 6 bases, with 11 bases sitting between them. The CDR3 loop reads CASSYSSSQSEAFF. The CDR3 coding sequence is TGTGCCAGCAGTTACTCGAGTAGTCAATCTGAAGCTTTCTTT.

The chain has TRBV5-4 and TRBJ2-4; 8 bases match TRBD1. The CDR3 spans 15 residues. Losses at the gene ends were 4 bases for V and 5 bases for J; bases not matched to a gene: 8. In germline, CDR1 is SGHNT, CDR2 YYREEE (reference sequence). In nucleotides, the CDR3 is TGTGCCAGCAGCCTGGACAGGGTGACACAAAACATTCAGTACTTC. Translated, it gives CASSLDRVTQNIQYF.

The genes are TRBV18 and TRBJ2-3; 10 bases line up with TRBD2. The junction had 7 bases not matched to a gene; V was cut back by 4 bases and J by 0 bases. The CDR3 runs to 17 residues. Per germline, CDR1 KGHSH and CDR2 LQKENI. The CDR3 reads CASSLLGTSASTDTQYF. CDR3 sequence (DNA): TGTGCCAGCTCACTTTTAGGGACTAGCGCTAGCACAGATACGCAGTATTTT. Full variable domain (rest looked up from reference TRBV18 and TRBJ2-3): NAGVMQNPRHLVRRRGQEARLRCSPMKGHSHVYWYRQLPEEGLKFMVYLQKENIIDESGMPKERFSAEFPKEGPSILRIQQVVRGDSAAYFCASSLLGTSASTDTQYFGPGTRLTVL.

This chain joins TRBV6-1 and TRBJ1-2; D remains ambiguous. Per the germline V gene, CDR1 is MNHNS and CDR2 is SASEGT. Trimming took 2 bases from V and 8 from J, leaving 12 bases between them. CDR3 length: 13 amino acids. The CDR3 here is CASSELTLSGYTF. The DNA of the CDR3 is TGTGCCAGCAGTGAATTAACTCTTAGCGGCTACACCTTC.

This rearrangement joins TRBV18 to TRBJ1-1; D uncertain. Trimming pared 0 bases from V and 5 bases from J, leaving 10 bases between. The CDR3 is made up of 14 amino acids. The germline V gene encodes CDR1 KGHSH and CDR2 LQKENI. DNA of the CDR3: TGTGCCAGCTCACCACCGCCCCGGGGAACTGAAGCTTTCTTT. Residues: CASSPPPRGTEAFF.

This clone was recorded only once. This sequence joins TRBV7-8 and TRBJ1-2; unclear D gene. Germline-derived CDR1 and CDR2 are SGHVS and FQNEAQ. V lost 0 bases and J 8 bases, leaving 10 bases between the germline ends. This CDR3 is 13 amino acids long. CDR3 loop: CASSLAPAAGYTF. Here the CDR3 DNA reads TGTGCCAGCAGCTTAGCCCCGGCAGCCGGCTACACCTTC.

This chain joins TRBV7-3 and TRBJ1-1, with unresolved D. The germline CDR1 and CDR2 sequences are SGHTA and FQGTGA. V lost 0 bases and J lost 4, with 6 bases in between. The CDR3 spans 13 residues. The CDR3 is CASSLTGGTEAFF. CDR3 sequence (DNA): TGTGCCAGCAGCTTAACTGGCGGCACTGAAGCTTTCTTT. The complete variable domain, with remaining parts taken from reference TRBV7-3 and TRBJ1-1, reads GAGVSQTPSNKVTEKGKYVELRCDPISGHTALYWYRQSLGQGPEFLIYFQGTGAADDSGLPNDRFFAVRPEGSVSTLKIQRTERGDSAVYLCASSLTGGTEAFFGQGTRLTVV.

The chain is built from TRBV29-1 and TRBJ1-1; D gene unclear. The CDR3 consists of 15 residues. V dropped 0 bases and J dropped 0 bases, with 11 bases sitting between them. In germline, CDR1 is SQVTM, CDR2 ANQGSEA. Here the CDR3 reads CSVEDLGSLNTEAFF. The CDR3 DNA follows: TGCAGCGTTGAAGATCTCGGCAGTCTGAACACTGAAGCTTTCTTT. Full variable domain (outside the CDR3, taken from reference TRBV29-1 and TRBJ1-1): SAVISQKPSRDICQRGTSLTIQCQVDSQVTMMFWYRQQPGQSLTLIATANQGSEATYESGFVIDKFPISRPNLTFSTLTVSNMSPEDSSIYLCSVEDLGSLNTEAFFGQGTRLTVV.

The chain couples TRBV28 to TRBJ1-1; D is perhaps TRBD1 (6 bases). CDR3 size: 14 residues. V was trimmed by 6 bases and J by 4 bases, leaving 15 bases between them. Germline CDR1 and CDR2: MDHEN and SYDVKM. CDR3: CASRPGVGVTEAFF. The CDR3 DNA sequence: TGTGCCAGCAGGCCAGGGGTTGGGGTCACTGAAGCTTTCTTT.

This chain links TRBV6-1 with TRBJ1-3; perhaps TRBD1 as D (6 bases). The CDR3 runs to 15 residues. The V gene's germline CDR1 is MNHNS and CDR2 SASEGT. V dropped 6 bases and J dropped 2 bases, with 14 bases sitting between them. The CDR3 bases are TGTGCCAGCAGCCCAACCACAGGGACTGGAAACACCATATATTTT. Encoded protein: CASSPTTGTGNTIYF.